This T cell receptor beta chain was sequenced for a study of T cell repertoires in cytomegalovirus infection. Study-level background: Carrying CMV and the relevant HLA type showed in public TCR beta signatures. Study-level results: CMV carriers with the relevant HLA were identified by cumulative public TCR beta family frequency.

Concerning this clonotype: Its matching antigen is unknown.

TCRdb processed the reads anew with MiXCR; each CDR3 protein has one entry. The repertoire holds 230,000 or so distinct CDR3 sequences, with about 17% as singletons. Germline V gene sequence: CDR1 SGHTS, CDR2 YDEGEE. CDR3 length: 14 amino acids. V gave up 0 bases and J gave up 8 bases, with 14 bases separating them. The chain carries TRBV5-8 and TRBJ1-1; no clear D. The source of this sequence is a human donor in good health (CMV status not recorded). Some clones in this sample may be carry-over from other donors' samples. Sequences were obtained from CD8+ T cells from PBMCs. The CDR3, as DNA: TGTGCCAGCAGCTTGGCATGGAATCCGCAAGAAGCTTTCTTT. Encoded protein: CASSLAWNPQEAFF.